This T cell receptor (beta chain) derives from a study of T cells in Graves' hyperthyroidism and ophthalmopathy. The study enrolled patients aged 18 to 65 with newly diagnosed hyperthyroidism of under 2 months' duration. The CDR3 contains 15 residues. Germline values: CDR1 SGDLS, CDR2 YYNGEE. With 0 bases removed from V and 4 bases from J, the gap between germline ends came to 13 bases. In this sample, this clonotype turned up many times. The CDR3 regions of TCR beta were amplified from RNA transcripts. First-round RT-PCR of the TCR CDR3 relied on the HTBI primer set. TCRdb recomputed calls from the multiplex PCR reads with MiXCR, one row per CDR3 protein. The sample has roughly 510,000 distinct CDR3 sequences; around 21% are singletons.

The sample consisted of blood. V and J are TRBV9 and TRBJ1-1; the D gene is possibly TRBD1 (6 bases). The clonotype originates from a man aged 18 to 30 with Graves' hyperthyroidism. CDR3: CASSVGTGTTTEAFF. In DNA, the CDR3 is TGTGCCAGCAGCGTAGGAACAGGGACGACCACTGAAGCTTTCTTT.